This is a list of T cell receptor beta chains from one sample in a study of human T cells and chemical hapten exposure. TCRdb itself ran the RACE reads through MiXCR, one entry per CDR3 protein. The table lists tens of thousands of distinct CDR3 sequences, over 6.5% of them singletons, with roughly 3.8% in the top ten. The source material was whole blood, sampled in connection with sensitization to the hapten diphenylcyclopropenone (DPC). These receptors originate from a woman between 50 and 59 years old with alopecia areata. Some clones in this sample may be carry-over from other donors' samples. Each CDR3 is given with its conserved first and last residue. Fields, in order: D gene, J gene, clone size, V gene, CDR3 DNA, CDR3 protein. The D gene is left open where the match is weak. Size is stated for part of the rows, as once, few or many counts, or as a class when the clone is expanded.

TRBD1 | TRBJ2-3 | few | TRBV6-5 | TGTGCCACCCGCTGGGACAGACGCACAGATACGCAGTATTTT | CATRWDRRTDTQYF
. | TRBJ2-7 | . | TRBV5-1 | TGCGCCAGCAACCCTTTTAGTGGGGACGAGCAGTACTTC | CASNPFSGDEQYF
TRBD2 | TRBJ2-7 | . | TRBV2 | TGTGCCAGCAGTGTGAGGGCGGGAGGTGTCCGGTACTTC | CASSVRAGGVRYF
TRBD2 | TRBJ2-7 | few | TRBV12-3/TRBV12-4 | TGTGCCAGCACGACTAGCGGGACCTACGAGCAGTACTTC | CASTTSGTYEQYF
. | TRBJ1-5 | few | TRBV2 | TGTGCCAGCAGTGAGAGACATTTCAATCAGCCCCAGCATTTT | CASSERHFNQPQHF
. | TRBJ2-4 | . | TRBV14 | TGTGCCAGCAGCCGAGACAGCTTAGCCAAAAACATTCAGTACTTC | CASSRDSLAKNIQYF
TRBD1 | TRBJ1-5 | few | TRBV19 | TGTGCCAGTACCCCCCTGACAGGGGTTCGCAATCAGCCCCAGCATTTT | CASTPLTGVRNQPQHF
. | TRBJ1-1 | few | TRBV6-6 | TGTGCCAGCAAGATCCGACAGGTTCGGGGCACTGAAGCTTTCTTT | CASKIRQVRGTEAFF
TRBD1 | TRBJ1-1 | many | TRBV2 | TGTGCCAGCAGACCGGGACAGGGGTTCGTCAGGAGCACTGAAGCTTTCTTT | CASRPGQGFVRSTEAFF
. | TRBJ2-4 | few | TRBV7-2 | TGTGCCAGCAGCTTAGACAGGTTCGGCATTCAGTACTTC | CASSLDRFGIQYF
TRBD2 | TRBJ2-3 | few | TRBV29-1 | TGCAGCGTTAGGGCAATAGCGGGAGGTCCAGATACGCAGTATTTT | CSVRAIAGGPDTQYF
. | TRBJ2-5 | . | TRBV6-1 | TGTGCCAGCAGGTCACCTACAGGGCAGTACTTC | CASRSPTGQYF
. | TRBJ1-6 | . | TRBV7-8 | TGTGCCAGCAGCTTCTCCACTCGGACCGACTATTCACCCCTCCACTTT | CASSFSTRTDYSPLHF
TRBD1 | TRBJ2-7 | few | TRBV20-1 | TGCAGTGCTCACCCCCGGGACAGCATCTACGAGCAGTACTTC | CSAHPRDSIYEQYF
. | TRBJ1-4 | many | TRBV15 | TGTGCCACCAGCCCCCCCGGGACGGCGAATGAAAAACTGTTTTTT | CATSPPGTANEKLFF
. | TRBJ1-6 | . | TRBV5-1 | TGCGCCAGCAGCTTGAGGCAGGGTCGGCAATATAATTCACCCCTCCACTTT | CASSLRQGRQYNSPLHF
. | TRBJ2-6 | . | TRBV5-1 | TGCGCCAGCAGCTCGGGGCCCCCGGGACCAGGATCTGGGGCCAACGTCCTGACTTTC | CASSSGPPGPGSGANVLTF
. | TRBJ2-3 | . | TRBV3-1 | TGTGCCAGCAGCCAAGCAACTCGCACAGATACGCAGTATTTT | CASSQATRTDTQYF
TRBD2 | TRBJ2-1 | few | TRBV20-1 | TGCAGTGCTAGGGATTTCCGGGGGGGCTCCTACAATGAGCAGTTCTTC | CSARDFRGGSYNEQFF
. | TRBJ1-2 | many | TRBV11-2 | TGTGCCAGCAGCTTTAGGAGGCTGTGGGGCTACACCTTC | CASSFRRLWGYTF
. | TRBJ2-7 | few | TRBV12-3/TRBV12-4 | TGTGCCAGCAGCCCAGGTAGCGGTTTCTACGAGCAGTACTTC | CASSPGSGFYEQYF
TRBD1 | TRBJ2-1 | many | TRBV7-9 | TGTGCCAGCAGCCCACGGACAGGGGTTGCGAATGAGCAGTTCTTC | CASSPRTGVANEQFF
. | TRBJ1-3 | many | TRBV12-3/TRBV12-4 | TGTGCCAGCAGCCCCGGGGGAGTTGGAAACACCATATATTTT | CASSPGGVGNTIYF
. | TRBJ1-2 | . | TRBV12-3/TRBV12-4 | TGTGCCAGCAGTTTGGACGGCATAAGGGGCTACACCTTC | CASSLDGIRGYTF
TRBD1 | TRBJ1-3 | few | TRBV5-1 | TGCGCCAGCAGCTTCACAGGGGAGGGAAACACCATATATTTT | CASSFTGEGNTIYF
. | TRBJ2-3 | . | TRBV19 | TGTGCCAGTAGTATAGATCACGGGACACCTCGGCCTGCGCAGTATTTT | CASSIDHGTPRPAQYF
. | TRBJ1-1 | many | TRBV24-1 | TGTGCCACCAGTGCTGCAGGGAACACTGAAGCTTTCTTT | CATSAAGNTEAFF
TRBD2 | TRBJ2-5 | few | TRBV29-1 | TGCAGCGTTGAGGTCCCTGGGGGAGGGGAGACCCAGTACTTC | CSVEVPGGGETQYF
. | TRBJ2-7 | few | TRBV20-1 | TGCAGTGCTCCCGGGCCCTACGAGCAGTACTTC | CSAPGPYEQYF
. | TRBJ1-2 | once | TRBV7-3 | TGTGCCAGCAGCCCCACGGGCGGGAGGGGGAACTATGGCTACACCTTC | CASSPTGGRGNYGYTF
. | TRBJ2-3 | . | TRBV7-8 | TGTGCCAGCAGCTTAAGGGGTCAGACTAGCACAGATACGCAGTATTTT | CASSLRGQTSTDTQYF
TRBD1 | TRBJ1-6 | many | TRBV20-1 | TGCAGTGCTATGACAGGGACTAGCTCCTATAATTCACCCCTCCACTTT | CSAMTGTSSYNSPLHF
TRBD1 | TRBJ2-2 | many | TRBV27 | TGTGCCAGCAGTTTAGAAGCCCGACAGGGGGCCCCCGGGGAGCTGTTTTTT | CASSLEARQGAPGELFF
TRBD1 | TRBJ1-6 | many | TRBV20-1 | TGCAGTGCTAGGGACAGGAATTCACCCCTCCACTTT | CSARDRNSPLHF
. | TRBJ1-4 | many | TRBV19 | TGTGCCACCGAATCCGGGGGGCAAGAAAAACTGTTTTTT | CATESGGQEKLFF
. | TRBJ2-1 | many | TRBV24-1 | TGTGCCACCAGTGATTTGCCAGCGGTTGAGCAGTTCTTC | CATSDLPAVEQFF
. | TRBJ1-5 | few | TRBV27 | TGTGCCAGCAGCCACGGGGCCTATCAGCCCCAGCATTTT | CASSHGAYQPQHF
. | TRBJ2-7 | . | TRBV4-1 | TGCGCCAGCAGCCAAGACCTGGGGACTTTTAGCTCCAACGAGCAGTACTTC | CASSQDLGTFSSNEQYF
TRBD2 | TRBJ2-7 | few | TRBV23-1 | TGCGCCACAGCGGGACGAGGGACCGAGCAGTACTTC | CATAGRGTEQYF
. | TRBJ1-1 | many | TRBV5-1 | TGCGCCAGCAGCTTGTCAGTGGGCACTGAAGCTTTCTTT | CASSLSVGTEAFF
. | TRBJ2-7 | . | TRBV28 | TGTGCCAGCAGTTTATTGAGGGCCGACTCCTACGAGCAGTACTTC | CASSLLRADSYEQYF
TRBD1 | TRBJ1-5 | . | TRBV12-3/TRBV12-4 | TGTGCCAGCAGTGGGGGACAGGGGCCCAATCAGCCCCAGCATTTT | CASSGGQGPNQPQHF
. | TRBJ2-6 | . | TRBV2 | TGTGCCAGCAGGAGGGGTTCTGGGGCCAACGTCCTGACTTTC | CASRRGSGANVLTF
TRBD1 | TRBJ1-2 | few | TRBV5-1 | TGCGCCAGCAGCTTAGACCTACAGGGGAGGACTGGCTACACCTTC | CASSLDLQGRTGYTF
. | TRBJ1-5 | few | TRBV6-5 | TGTGCCAGCAGCCTGATGGATAGCAATCAGCCCCAGCATTTT | CASSLMDSNQPQHF
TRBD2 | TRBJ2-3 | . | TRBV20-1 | TGCAGTGCCGTGCTAGCGGGAGGTGATACGCAGTATTTT | CSAVLAGGDTQYF
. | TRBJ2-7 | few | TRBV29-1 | TGCAGCGTCTCCGACAGATACTACGAGCAGTACTTC | CSVSDRYYEQYF
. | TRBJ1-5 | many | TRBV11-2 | TGTGCCAGCAGCTTAGAAAGCCACCCCCCTAGTAGCAATCAGCCCCAGCATTTT | CASSLESHPPSSNQPQHF
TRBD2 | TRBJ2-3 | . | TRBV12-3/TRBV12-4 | TGTGCCAGCAGGATGGGACTAGCGACGACAGATACGCAGTATTTT | CASRMGLATTDTQYF
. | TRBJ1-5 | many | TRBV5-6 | TGTGCCAGCAGCCGCCTCCCAGGGGAGGATGAACAGCCCCAGCATTTT | CASSRLPGEDEQPQHF
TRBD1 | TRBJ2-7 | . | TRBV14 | TGTGCCAGCAGCCATCAGGGGGCGGGGGAGCAGTACTTC | CASSHQGAGEQYF
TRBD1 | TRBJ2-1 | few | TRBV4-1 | TGCGCCAGCAGCCCCGGGACAGGGGTCGAGCAGTTCTTC | CASSPGTGVEQFF
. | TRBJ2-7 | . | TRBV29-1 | TGCAGCGTTGAACCCGAGGGTTCCCCCTCCTACGAGCAGTACTTC | CSVEPEGSPSYEQYF
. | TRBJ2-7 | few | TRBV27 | TGTGCCAGCAGAACCGGGACTGGAGAGCAGTACTTC | CASRTGTGEQYF
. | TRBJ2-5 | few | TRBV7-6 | TGTGCCAGCAGCCAAACGGAGACCCAGTACTTC | CASSQTETQYF